Sequencing of this T cell receptor (beta chain) was carried out in a study of shared clonotypes between healthy human individuals. Over several immunoSEQ plates, each subset's genomic DNA was distributed in even portions. Unsorted PBMC DNA was run through sequencing on ten immunoSEQ deep assay plates. Authors' methods: Junction-only immunoSEQ data arrived without quality scores, meaning filtering differed. Libraries were prepared by immunoSEQ multiplex PCR; TCRdb keeps only in-frame clonotypes and omits some of them. V and J calls and clone size are those listed in that table; D and trimming were worked out from the DNA. In the table there are approximately 470,000 clones, 81% of which are singletons. The CDR3 runs 16 residues. V shed 1 base and J shed 2 bases, with 11 bases lying between them. Germline values: CDR1 LGHNA, CDR2 YSLEER. Of note for this clone: With a far larger clone one base away, a read error is the likely cause. The sample has other DNA sequences that encode this CDR3 too.

Sequencing was performed on PBMCs. The chain couples TRBV4-3 to TRBJ1-4, with D hard to call. The sequence was obtained from a woman aged 40-49 years in good health. Some clones in this sample may be carry-over from other donors' samples. This chain's CDR3 is CASSQGRVVTNEKLFF. In nucleotides, the CDR3 is TGCGCCAGCAGCCAAGGTAGGGTCGTCACTAATGAAAAACTGTTTTTT.